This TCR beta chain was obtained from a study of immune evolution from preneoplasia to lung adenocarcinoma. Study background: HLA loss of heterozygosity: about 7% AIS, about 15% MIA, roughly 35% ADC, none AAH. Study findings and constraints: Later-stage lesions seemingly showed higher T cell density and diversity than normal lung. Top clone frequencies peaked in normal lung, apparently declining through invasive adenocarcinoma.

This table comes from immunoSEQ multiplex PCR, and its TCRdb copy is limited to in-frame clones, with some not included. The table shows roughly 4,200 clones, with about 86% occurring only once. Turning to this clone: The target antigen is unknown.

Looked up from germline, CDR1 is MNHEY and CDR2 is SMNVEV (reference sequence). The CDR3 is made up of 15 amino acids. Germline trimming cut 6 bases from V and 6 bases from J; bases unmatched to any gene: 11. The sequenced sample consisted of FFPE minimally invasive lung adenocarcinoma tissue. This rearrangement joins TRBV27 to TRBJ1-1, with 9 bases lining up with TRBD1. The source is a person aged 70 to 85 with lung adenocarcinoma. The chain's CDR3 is CASRDVQGARPEAFF. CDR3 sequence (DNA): TGTGCCAGCAGGGACGTACAGGGGGCCCGACCTGAAGCTTTCTTT.